One sample yielded the 5 T cell receptor beta chains listed below, sequenced in a study of blood T cell repertoires in COVID-19. The protocol was immunoSEQ multiplex PCR, while the TCRdb copy is restricted to in-frame clones and leaves out a portion. The sample lists some 490,000 clones; 70% to 90% were seen once. The material sequenced was peripheral blood. These receptors originate from a human donor in a cohort sampled during active COVID-19.

The chain combines TRBV6-5 with TRBJ2-1; D is possibly TRBD1 (5 bases). Germline CDR1 is MNHEY and CDR2 is SVGAGI. Deletions cut 7 bases from V and 9 bases from J, with 13 bases between. CDR3 length equals 12 residues. CDR3 nucleotide sequence: TGTGCCAGCAAACGTCTGGGGCCTGAGCAGTTCTTC. As protein: CASKRLGPEQFF.

The V call is TRBV5-1, the J call TRBJ1-2; 8 bases match TRBD1. The V and J ends lost 0 bases and 5 bases, in that order; junction bases with no gene match: 12. Per the germline V gene, CDR1 is SGHRS and CDR2 is YFSETQ. The CDR3 consists of 17 residues. The CDR3 loop is CASSLESPDRGGYGYTF. DNA for the CDR3: TGCGCCAGCAGCTTGGAGTCCCCCGACAGGGGTGGATATGGCTACACCTTC.

This clone has only a few counts. The chain uses TRBV15 and TRBJ1-4; 9 bases fit TRBD1. Germline V gene data show CDR1 as LNHNV and CDR2 as YYDKDF (reference sequence). The CDR3 is made up of 16 amino acids. V lost 0 bases and J lost 8; bases outside the gene matches: 7. Here the CDR3 reads CATSRDQGQGQEKLFF. The CDR3, as DNA: TGTGCCACCAGCAGAGATCAGGGACAGGGACAAGAAAAACTGTTTTTT.

The chain combines TRBV28 with TRBJ1-1; possibly TRBD1 for D (5 bases). The V end was cut by 6 bases, the J end by 0 bases, with 14 bases between. The germline gives CDR1 MDHEN, CDR2 SYDVKM. The CDR3 extends over 15 amino acids. CDR3 sequence reads: CASSGTDSMNTEAFF. CDR3 bases: TGTGCCAGCAGCGGGACTGACTCAATGAACACTGAAGCTTTCTTT.

This clone was seen only once. The chain combines TRBV4-2 with TRBJ2-2; 10 nucleotides align to TRBD2. J was trimmed by 1 base and V by 6 bases; bases with no gene match: 2. The CDR3 runs to 15 residues. Germline values: CDR1 LGHNA, CDR2 YNFKEQ. The CDR3 sequence: CASRTSGLNTGELFF. Here the CDR3 DNA reads TGTGCCAGCAGGACTAGCGGGTTGAACACCGGGGAGCTGTTTTTT.